This T cell receptor beta chain was recorded in a study of OX40 agonist ivuxolimab in advanced cancers. Study details: The dose-escalation cohort had hepatocellular carcinoma, melanoma, renal cell or head and neck cancer.

Whole-study findings and limits: Specificity for antigen went undetermined in the expanded peripheral T cells.

Sequencing was performed with immunoSEQ multiplex PCR; in TCRdb, only in-frame clones are kept and a portion is missing. The sample has under 80,000 clones; roughly four fifths are singletons. As to this clone: Its matching antigen is unknown.

V was clipped by 5 bases and J by 5 bases; unmatched bases: 6. Germline CDR1 reads SGHAT; CDR2 reads FQDESV (reference sequence). This CDR3 contains 14 residues. The chain has TRBV11-1 and TRBJ2-4, with TRBD1 matching over 7 bases. This TCR derives from an adult with an advanced solid tumor such as melanoma, head and neck, liver or kidney cancer. Sample: CD4+ or CD8+ T cells sorted from blood, taken in a trial of the OX40 agonist ivuxolimab. CDR3 in DNA: TGTGCCAGCAGCCAAGGGACAGCACAAAACATTCAGTACTTC. This translates into CASSQGTAQNIQYF. The whole variable domain, remainder taken from reference TRBV11-1 and TRBJ2-4, is EAEVAQSPRYKITEKSQAVAFWCDPISGHATLYWYRQILGQGPELLVQFQDESVVDDSQLPKDRFSAERLKGVDSTLKIQPAELGDSAMYLCASSQGTAQNIQYFGAGTRLSVL.